This record looks at one T cell receptor beta chain sequence and its context. This sample was included in a study of T cell responses to AZD1222 COVID-19 vaccine. TCRdb's table, derived via immunoSEQ multiplex PCR, lists solely in-frame clones and lacks some. The data contain roughly 130,000 clones, about nine tenths of them singletons. The CDR3 totals 13 residues. CDR1 SGDLS and CDR2 YYNGEE come from the germline V gene. Trimming left V 10 bases short and J 2 bases short, with 15 bases between. This chain connects TRBV9 to TRBJ2-5; D might be TRBD1 (5 bases). The receptor was isolated from an adult in good health. Sequencing was performed on peripheral blood, taken on day 0 of AZD1222 vaccination. CDR3 in DNA: TGTGCCCTGTTTAATAGGGGTCAAGAGACCCAGTACTTC. Translated: CALFNRGQETQYF.